These 8 T cell receptor beta chains originate from one sample sequenced in a study of breast tumors, draining lymph nodes, adjacent tissues. TCRdb itself ran the multiplex PCR reads through MiXCR, one entry per CDR3 protein. In the table there are under 250,000 distinct CDR3 sequences, 32% of which are singletons. The lymph nodes were axillary draining lymph nodes from breast cancer patients. Sample: axillary lymph node tissue. The receptors shown here come from a female donor with breast cancer. Some clones in this sample may be carry-over from other donors' samples.

The genes are TRBV12-3 or TRBV12-4 and TRBJ1-5; no clear D gene. The V end lost 8 bases, the J end lost 3 bases, and 8 bases lay between the germline ends. The length of the CDR3 is 12 residues. CDR3 residues: CASQDFNQPQHF. CDR3 DNA: TGTGCCAGCCAGGACTTCAATCAGCCCCAGCATTTT.

This clonotype was seen ten or more times. Being one base from a much bigger clone, this may be a read error. The chain has TRBV20-1 and TRBJ2-1; 9 positions agree with TRBD2. Germline CDR1 and CDR2: DFQATT and SNEGSKA (reference sequence). CDR3 length: 14 residues. CDR3 amino acids: CSAGTSQAYTEQFF. CDR3 nucleotide sequence: TGCAGTGCTGGGACTAGCCAAGCATACACTGAGCAGTTCTTC.

At least ten counts were recorded for this clonotype. The chain combines TRBV19 with TRBJ2-3; D ambiguous. CDR1 and CDR2 from the germline V gene are LNHDA and SQIVND (reference sequence). Trimming took 7 bases from V and 4 from J, leaving 9 bases between them. CDR3 length equals 12 residues. The CDR3 sequence: CASTPRADTQYF. The CDR3 DNA reads TGTGCCAGTACGCCCAGAGCAGATACGCAGTATTTT. Looking up the rest from reference TRBV19 and TRBJ2-3 gives the full variable domain: DGGITQSPKYLFRKEGQNVTLSCEQNLNHDAMYWYRQDPGQGLRLIYYSQIVNDFQKGDIAEGYSVSREKKESFPLTVTSAQKNPTAFYLCASTPRADTQYFGPGTRLTVL.

This clonotype was counted at least ten times. The CDR3 DNA sequence: TGCGCCAGCAGCCCGGACTTAGCCTACGAGCAGTACTTC. Its protein product is CASSPDLAYEQYF. The rearrangement links TRBV5-1 to TRBJ2-7, with D tentatively TRBD2 (5 bases). The CDR3 is made up of 13 amino acids. Trimming took 4 bases from V and 2 from J, leaving 10 bases between them. Germline CDR1 SGHRS, CDR2 YFSETQ.

This rearrangement joins TRBV20-1 to TRBJ2-1; 10 bases match TRBD2. Trimming at V came to 6 bases and at J to 13 bases, leaving 15 bases not matched to a gene. CDR1 is DFQATT, CDR2 SNEGSKA, per germline (reference sequence). The CDR3 is 14 amino acids. CDR3 amino acids: CSAGTSGNLAEQFF. Written as DNA, the CDR3 is TGCAGTGCCGGTACTAGCGGGAATCTCGCTGAACAGTTCTTC.

CDR3 in amino acids: CSALSGLARSYNEQFF. In DNA form, the CDR3 reads TGCAGTGCTCTCAGTGGACTAGCTAGGTCCTACAATGAGCAGTTCTTC. This chain uses TRBV20-1 with TRBJ2-1; 8 bases line up with TRBD2. The CDR3 covers 16 residues. The V and J ends lost 5 bases and 1 base, in that order; junction bases with no gene match: 10. CDR1 and CDR2 (germline): DFQATT, SNEGSKA (reference sequence).

This clonotype was recorded at least ten times. This rearrangement joins TRBV5-1 to TRBJ1-5; the D is unclear. The germline CDR1 and CDR2 sequences are SGHRS and YFSETQ. This CDR3 comprises 13 residues. The germline V and J ends were trimmed by 5 bases and 3 bases, with 9 bases remaining between them. In DNA, the CDR3 is TGCGCCAGCAGGGGTGGTGTCAATCAGCCCCAGCATTTT. It is translated as CASRGGVNQPQHF.

In its sample, this clonotype was seen many times. The chain has TRBV20-1 and TRBJ2-6; D gene uncertain. Deletions cut 1 base from V and 1 base from J, with 11 bases between. CDR1 is DFQATT, CDR2 SNEGSKA, per germline (reference sequence). CDR3 size: 16 residues. CDR3 residues: CSARVGLKSGANVLTF. The CDR3, as DNA: TGCAGTGCTAGAGTAGGGTTGAAGTCTGGGGCCAACGTCCTGACTTTC.